A single sample is the source of the 11 T cell receptor beta chains below, sequenced in a study of blood T cells in healthy people across ages. With a J-beta primer mix and a sample-barcoded 5' primer, a second PCR ran about 7 to 11 cycles. Each CDR3 protein gets one entry after TCRdb re-called the 5' RACE reads with MiXCR. The repertoire holds approximately 680,000 distinct CDR3 sequences, with about 32% as singletons. The sample consisted of blood. These receptors all stem from a woman at least 80 years old in good health.

This clonotype was seen many times. J is TRBJ1-4 and V is TRBV12-3 or TRBV12-4; 10 nucleotides match TRBD1. The CDR3 runs to 14 residues. V lost 6 bases to trimming and J lost 4 bases; unmatched junction nucleotides: 2. The CDR3 spells CASSRTGGNEKLFF. The CDR3 nucleotides read TGTGCCAGCAGCAGGACAGGGGGTAATGAAAAACTGTTTTTT.

This clonotype has ten or more counts. The chain combines TRBV7-2 with TRBJ2-1, with 9 bases matching TRBD2. The germline CDR1 and CDR2 sequences are SGHTA and FQGNSA. The CDR3 is made up of 17 amino acids. V shed 5 bases and J 0 bases; nucleotides not matched to a gene: 8. CDR3 sequence (DNA): TGTGCCAGCAGCAAAATGGGCGGGGGGGCCTCCTACAATGAGCAGTTCTTC. Translated, it gives CASSKMGGGASYNEQFF.

A note on this clonotype: With a much larger clone just one base away, this may be a read error. This chain joins TRBV28 and TRBJ1-2; D might be TRBD1 (6 bases). Trimming left V 5 bases short and J 4 bases short, with 14 bases between. This CDR3 contains 14 residues. In germline, CDR1 is MDHEN, CDR2 SYDVKM. The CDR3, as DNA: TGTGCCAGCAGTCCGGCAGGGGCGCGCTATGGCTACACCTTC. It translates to CASSPAGARYGYTF.

This clonotype has a handful of counts. This clone may be a read error of a much larger clone one base away. V usage is TRBV20-1 and J usage is TRBJ2-7; 9 positions match TRBD1. Germline V gene lookup returns CDR1 DFQATT and CDR2 SNEGSKA (reference sequence). This CDR3 spans 14 amino acids. J was trimmed by 5 bases and V by 6 bases; bases with no gene match: 11. CDR3 coding DNA: TGCAGTGCGGAGGGACAGGGAAAACCCCACGAGCAGTACTTC. Translated: CSAEGQGKPHEQYF.

The sample holds many counts of this clonotype. The J gene is TRBJ2-1, the V gene TRBV12-3 or TRBV12-4, with D unclear. The CDR3 extends over 13 amino acids. Trimming left V 5 bases short and J 15 bases short, with 20 bases between. For the CDR3, the DNA is TGTGCCAGCAGTCCCCCGACAAGCATTGTGGGGTTCTTC. Translating it yields CASSPPTSIVGFF.

This clonotype came up many times. V and J are TRBV7-9 and TRBJ1-6; no clear D gene. Germline V lookup: CDR1 SEHNR, CDR2 FQNEAQ (reference sequence). The length of the CDR3 is 14 residues. The V end lost 1 base, the J end lost 6 bases, and 7 bases lay between the germline ends. The CDR3, as DNA: TGTGCCAGCAGCTTAGGTGGCTCTAATTCACCCCTCCACTTT. Protein sequence: CASSLGGSNSPLHF.

This clonotype has a handful of counts. The chain uses TRBV9 and TRBJ1-4, with D perhaps TRBD1 (5 bases). Trimming removed 2 bases at V and 3 bases at J, with 8 bases between. The CDR3 has 14 amino acids. Germline loops: CDR1 SGDLS, CDR2 YYNGEE. The CDR3 DNA sequence: TGTGCCAGCAGCGTGGGGGGTCCTAATGAAAAACTGTTTTTT. Amino acid sequence: CASSVGGPNEKLFF.

This clonotype was seen ten or more times. V and J are TRBV20-1 and TRBJ2-5; 10 bases map to TRBD1. The V gene's germline CDR1 is DFQATT and CDR2 SNEGSKA (reference sequence). Trimming took 4 bases from V and 3 from J; bases not matched to a gene: 5. This CDR3 has 14 residues. CDR3 loop: CSAKPGTGEETQYF. The CDR3, as DNA: TGCAGTGCTAAACCCGGGACAGGGGAAGAGACCCAGTACTTC.

This clonotype was seen more than once but under ten times. This chain joins TRBV20-1 and TRBJ2-7; 16 positions agree with TRBD2. The trim removed 2 bases at V and 7 bases at J, leaving 20 bases unmatched. This CDR3 is built from 20 residues. The germline gives CDR1 DFQATT, CDR2 SNEGSKA (reference sequence). The CDR3 protein is CSARKPLGTSGGAGYNEQYF. The CDR3 bases are TGCAGTGCTAGAAAACCCCTAGGGACTAGCGGGGGGGCTGGTTACAATGAGCAGTACTTC.

CDR3 amino acids: CSVLPRGTPLDEQFF. CDR3 coding DNA: TGCAGTGTTCTCCCCCGCGGGACTCCATTAGATGAGCAGTTCTTC. The chain joins TRBV20-1 to TRBJ2-1; D is perhaps TRBD2 (6 bases). Trimming took 7 bases from V and 8 from J, leaving 24 bases between them. CDR3 length: 15 residues. Germline CDR1 is DFQATT and CDR2 is SNEGSKA (reference sequence).

The chain recombines TRBV9 with TRBJ2-1; possible D gene TRBD1, 6 bases. The CDR3 consists of 13 residues. The germline V and J ends were trimmed by 5 bases and 8 bases, with 14 bases remaining between them. CDR1 SGDLS and CDR2 YYNGEE come from the germline V gene. CDR3 in amino acids: CASRAGDGDEQFF. In nucleotides, the CDR3 is TGTGCCAGCAGGGCAGGGGATGGGGATGAGCAGTTCTTC.